The 14 T cell receptor beta chains listed next were all sequenced from one sample in a study of shared clonotypes between healthy human individuals. Clones were sequenced by immunoSEQ multiplex PCR, and TCRdb holds only the in-frame ones, with some missing. In the table there are some 1.4 million clones, roughly 96% of which are singletons. Specimen: naive CD4+ T cells sorted from blood. Subset noted: CD45RA+ positively selected. Receptor source: a man aged 30 to 45 in good health.

The chain recombines TRBV2 with TRBJ2-2; 10 bases agree with TRBD1. This CDR3 has 16 amino acids. The V and J ends lost 5 bases and 5 bases, in that order; junction bases with no gene match: 8. From germline, CDR1 is SNHLY and CDR2 FYNNEI. The CDR3, as DNA: TGTGCCAGCAGTCCCCTCCGGGACAGGGGTACCGGGGAGCTGTTTTTT. Its translation: CASSPLRDRGTGELFF.

The chain recombines TRBV2 with TRBJ1-5; D ambiguous. V was pared by 6 bases and J by 0 bases, with 12 bases between. This CDR3 is 15 amino acids long. The germline gives CDR1 SNHLY, CDR2 FYNNEI. The CDR3 here is CASRRQRNSNQPQHF. CDR3 bases: TGTGCCAGCAGGAGGCAGCGAAATAGCAATCAGCCCCAGCATTTT.

The chain uses TRBV5-1 and TRBJ1-2, with 8 bases matching TRBD1. This CDR3 is 15 amino acids long. From germline, CDR1 is SGHRS and CDR2 YFSETQ. After removal of 4 bases from V and 5 bases from J, the junction contained 10 bases not matched to a gene. CDR3 nucleotides: TGCGCCAGCAGCCCCTACCAGGGACAGGTTTATGGCTACACCTTC. It yields the protein CASSPYQGQVYGYTF.

This rearrangement joins TRBV6-5 to TRBJ2-7; no reliable D call. Trimming shortened V by 0 bases and J by 3 bases, and 12 bases separated the two germline ends. The germline CDR1 and CDR2 sequences are MNHEY and SVGAGI. The CDR3 sequence is 15 residues long. This CDR3 is CASSYSPMTFYEQYF. CDR3 coding DNA: TGTGCCAGCAGTTACTCGCCCATGACATTCTACGAGCAGTACTTC.

V and J are TRBV5-1 and TRBJ2-5, with 12 bases matching TRBD2. The junction had 13 bases not matched to a gene; V was cut back by 3 bases and J by 1 base. The CDR3 contains 19 residues. CDR1 is SGHRS, CDR2 YFSETQ, per germline. CDR3 nucleotide sequence: TGCGCCAGCAGCTCTTCCGGGACTAGCGGGTACCCTTTCCAAGAGACCCAGTACTTC. Translation gives CASSSSGTSGYPFQETQYF.

This clone was seen a single time. V is TRBV9 and J is TRBJ2-7; the D is unclear. Germline CDR1 reads SGDLS; CDR2 reads YYNGEE. The CDR3 totals 15 residues. Trimming took 4 bases from V and 4 from J, leaving 18 bases between them. CDR3 DNA: TGTGCCAGCAGCCCAGATAGTAATCGGCAATACGAGCAGTACTTC. Its protein product is CASSPDSNRQYEQYF.

The CDR3 spells CASSWRGSLGTGAFF. CDR3 nucleotide sequence: TGTGCCAGCAGCTGGAGGGGTTCGCTAGGGACCGGAGCTTTCTTT. V and J are TRBV27 and TRBJ1-1, with a tentative D call TRBD1 (5 bases). Germline V gene lookup returns CDR1 MNHEY and CDR2 SMNVEV (reference sequence). The CDR3 spans 15 residues. V gave up 6 bases and J gave up 10 bases, with 24 bases separating them.

This clone was found once. This sequence joins TRBV7-2 and TRBJ2-7; 7 nucleotides line up with TRBD1. The V and J ends lost 5 bases and 5 bases, in that order; junction bases with no gene match: 9. This CDR3 comprises 14 residues. In germline, CDR1 is SGHTA, CDR2 FQGNSA. This CDR3 reads CASSLDRVDHEQYF. The CDR3 DNA sequence: TGTGCCAGCAGCCTCGACAGGGTAGACCACGAGCAGTACTTC.

This chain joins TRBV2 and TRBJ2-3, with 10 positions matching TRBD2. This CDR3 has 13 residues. CDR1 and CDR2 (germline): SNHLY, FYNNEI. V shed 8 bases and J 1 base; nucleotides not matched to a gene: 0. The CDR3, as DNA: TGTGCCAGCGGGACTAGCGGCACAGATACGCAGTATTTT. As protein: CASGTSGTDTQYF.

The sample holds a few counts of this clone. V is TRBV5-1 and J is TRBJ1-1; a possible D gene is TRBD1 (5 bases). The CDR3 runs to 14 residues. Germline V gene lookup returns CDR1 SGHRS and CDR2 YFSETQ. The V and J ends lost 0 bases and 0 bases respectively, with 6 bases between them. The CDR3 is CASSLVGVNTEAFF. The CDR3 DNA follows: TGCGCCAGCAGCTTGGTAGGGGTGAACACTGAAGCTTTCTTT. The full variable domain, rest sourced from reference TRBV5-1 and TRBJ1-1, is KAGVTQTPRYLIKTRGQQVTLSCSPISGHRSVSWYQQTPGQGLQFLFEYFSETQRNKGNFPGRFSGRQFSNSRSEMNVSTLELGDSALYLCASSLVGVNTEAFFGQGTRLTVV.

The rearrangement links TRBV7-8 to TRBJ2-7, with D possibly TRBD2 on 5 matching bases. CDR1 and CDR2 from the germline V gene are SGHVS and FQNEAQ. V lost 5 bases to trimming and J lost 1 base, with 15 bases between them. CDR3 size: 15 residues. The CDR3 reads CASSRRSAGSYEQYF. DNA of the CDR3: TGTGCCAGCAGCAGGAGGTCGGCGGGTTCCTACGAGCAGTACTTC.

Details on this clone: Additional DNA sequences in this sample encode the identical CDR3. The chain employs TRBV7-2 and TRBJ1-5, with a possible D match to TRBD1 (5 bases). With 1 base removed from V and 6 bases from J, the gap between germline ends came to 10 bases. Looked up from germline, CDR1 is SGHTA and CDR2 is FQGNSA. The CDR3 is 14 residues long. The CDR3 loop reads CASSLGGPGQPQHF. CDR3 DNA: TGTGCCAGCAGCTTAGGGGGACCGGGTCAGCCCCAGCATTTT.

The chain links TRBV9 to TRBJ2-3, with D possibly being TRBD1 (6 bases). The CDR3 contains 15 residues. Trimming removed 4 bases at V and 1 base at J, with 13 bases between. Germline V gives CDR1 SGDLS, CDR2 YYNGEE. CDR3 sequence reads: CASSPIRTGTDTQYF. The CDR3 region has the DNA TGTGCCAGCAGCCCCATACGGACAGGCACAGATACGCAGTATTTT. The variable domain in full, with the rest retrieved from reference TRBV9 and TRBJ2-3, is DSGVTQTPKHLITATGQRVTLRCSPRSGDLSVYWYQQSLDQGLQFLIQYYNGEERAKGNILERFSAQQFPDLHSELNLSSLELGDSALYFCASSPIRTGTDTQYFGPGTRLTVL.

This clone appeared a single time. V and J are TRBV5-1 and TRBJ2-3; TRBD2 might be the D (5 bases). Trimming removed 6 bases from V and 3 bases from J, with 14 bases in between. The CDR3 runs 14 residues. CDR1 is SGHRS and CDR2 is YFSETQ in the germline V gene. For the CDR3, the DNA is TGCGCCAGCAAACAGTTCCCGGGGACAGATACGCAGTATTTT. Translated: CASKQFPGTDTQYF.